This is a list of T cell receptor beta chains from one sample in a study of T cells in Graves' hyperthyroidism and ophthalmopathy. TCRdb redid the calling of the multiplex PCR reads with MiXCR, one entry per CDR3 protein. This table has a few hundred thousand distinct CDR3 sequences, less than 25% appearing once. The sample taken for sequencing was blood. These receptors came from a young man with Graves' hyperthyroidism. CDR3s include the opening cysteine and the closing phenylalanine or tryptophan. The D gene is left open where the match is weak. Clone size appears in some rows only: once, few, many, or a class for an expanded clone.

length,D,V,size,J,DNA,CDR3
13,.,TRBV12-3/TRBV12-4,many,TRBJ2-7,TGTGCCAGCAGTAAGGACGGAGCCTACGAGCAGTACTTC,CASSKDGAYEQYF
13,TRBD1,TRBV10-3,many,TRBJ2-7,TGTGCCATCAGTGATGACAGGGTGATCGAGCAGTACTTC,CAISDDRVIEQYF
16,.,TRBV9,many,TRBJ1-2,TGTGCCAGCAGCGTGAACGGGGGGCGCAGGAACTATGGCTACACCTTC,CASSVNGGRRNYGYTF
12,TRBD1,TRBV20-1,many,TRBJ1-1,TGCAGTGCAAGGACAGGGGGCACTGAAGCTTTCTTT,CSARTGGTEAFF
14,.,TRBV6-5,.,TRBJ1-1,TGTGCCAGCAGTTACCCGATGGTGCGGACTGAAGCTTTCTTT,CASSYPMVRTEAFF
11,.,TRBV11-2,many,TRBJ2-5,TGTGCCAGCACCCCCGCGGAGACCCAGTACTTC,CASTPAETQYF
14,.,TRBV6-1,.,TRBJ1-2,TGTGCCAGCAGTGACCCGGGACGGAACTATGGCTACACCTTC,CASSDPGRNYGYTF
14,.,TRBV3-1,few,TRBJ1-2,TGTGCCAGCAGACTCCTCCCGTCGAGCTATGGCTACACCTTC,CASRLLPSSYGYTF
15,TRBD2,TRBV27,.,TRBJ2-7,TGTGCCAGCAGCATCGGGCTAGCGGCCCCGTCTGGGCAGTACTTC,CASSIGLAAPSGQYF
13,TRBD1,TRBV7-9,many,TRBJ1-3,TGTGCCAGCATCGACAGGGTTGGAAACACCATATATTTT,CASIDRVGNTIYF
14,TRBD1,TRBV19,few,TRBJ1-1,TGTGCCAGTTACCAGGGGGCTGAGTACACTGAAGCTTTCTTT,CASYQGAEYTEAFF
15,.,TRBV28,many,TRBJ1-5,TGTGCCAGCAGTACCTGGACAGTCCCAGGACAGCCCCAGCATTTT,CASSTWTVPGQPQHF
16,TRBD1,TRBV6-1,.,TRBJ2-7,TGTGCCAGCAGCCCGATTCAAGGGACAGGGAGCTACGAGCAGTACTTC,CASSPIQGTGSYEQYF
15,.,TRBV6-1,many,TRBJ1-6,TGTGCCAGCAGTGAACTTCTGGGGACCAATTCACCCCTCCACTTT,CASSELLGTNSPLHF
16,.,TRBV6-1,few,TRBJ2-2,TGTGCCAGCAGTGAATGGGAGAGGACGAACACCGGGGAGCTGTTTTTT,CASSEWERTNTGELFF
13,.,TRBV28,many,TRBJ1-5,TGCGCCAGCAGCTTGATGGGGAATCAGCCCCAGCATTTT,CASSLMGNQPQHF
12,.,TRBV6-1,.,TRBJ1-2,TGTGCCAGCAGTCGCGACAGGCCGGGCTACACCTTC,CASSRDRPGYTF
15,.,TRBV7-6,few,TRBJ2-7,TGTGCCAGCAGCTTAGAGCAGGGCTTTATATTCGAGCAGTACTTC,CASSLEQGFIFEQYF
13,.,TRBV28,many,TRBJ1-2,TGTGCCAGCCAAGCCGGAGCTAACTATGGCTACACCTTC,CASQAGANYGYTF
14,.,TRBV11-2,few,TRBJ2-6,TGTGCCAGCAGCTCAGGACACGGGGCCAACGTCCTGACTTTC,CASSSGHGANVLTF
12,.,TRBV11-2,few,TRBJ2-7,TGTGCCAGCAGCTCCTGGACTGGCGAGCAGTACTTC,CASSSWTGEQYF
10,.,TRBV6-1,many,TRBJ1-2,TGTGCCAGCAGGGACTATGGCTACACCTTC,CASRDYGYTF
13,.,TRBV5-1,many,TRBJ1-2,TGCGCCAGCAGCTTGGAGTTGGGGCAGAAGTACACCTTC,CASSLELGQKYTF
14,.,TRBV29-1,many,TRBJ1-1,TGCAGCGTTGGGGGGAGAGGGACGAACACTGAAGCTTTCTTT,CSVGGRGTNTEAFF